The 26 T cell receptor beta chains below come from one sample, sequenced in a study of long-term antiretroviral therapy in people with HIV. At survey level, the immunoSEQ assay was run in its v3.0 version. The method was immunoSEQ multiplex PCR; TCRdb's version includes in-frame clones alone and lacks a portion of them. The sample includes fewer than 35,000 clones, around 86% of them seen just once. The input for sequencing was unsorted PBMCs, taken 2.9 years after starting antiretroviral therapy. Receptors were obtained from a man aged 50-59 years with HIV.

This clone was seen more than once but under ten times. The chain couples TRBV30 to TRBJ1-6; D unclear. Germline V lookup: CDR1 GTSNPN, CDR2 SVGIG (reference sequence). Between the trimmed V and J ends, which lost 5 bases and 0 bases, there was a span of 11 bases. This CDR3 region has 15 residues. This chain's CDR3 is CAWAVGPSYNSPLHF. In nucleotides, the CDR3 is TGTGCCTGGGCGGTAGGCCCCTCCTATAATTCACCCCTCCACTTT.

In its sample, this clone was seen once. This chain connects TRBV7-3 to TRBJ2-5; TRBD1 aligns across 7 bases. The trim removed 3 bases at V and 0 bases at J, leaving 1 base unmatched. This CDR3 is 14 amino acids long. Germline V lookup: CDR1 SGHTA, CDR2 FQGTGA. The CDR3 sequence: CASSLTGHQETQYF. Written as DNA, the CDR3 is TGTGCCAGCAGCTTGACAGGGCACCAAGAGACCCAGTACTTC.

The V and J genes are TRBV5-1 and TRBJ2-1; perhaps TRBD2 as D (7 bases). The germline CDR1 and CDR2 sequences are SGHRS and YFSETQ. The CDR3 covers 15 residues. Trimming left V 2 bases short and J 4 bases short, with 13 bases between. DNA of the CDR3: TGCGCCAGCAGCTTCGGGGGGCTGGGGTACAATGAGCAGTTCTTC. Protein product: CASSFGGLGYNEQFF.

This chain uses TRBV30 with TRBJ1-2; the match to TRBD1 covers 7 bases. The V gene's germline CDR1 is GTSNPN and CDR2 SVGIG (reference sequence). The CDR3 extends over 13 amino acids. Unmatched junction bases numbered 8, after V lost 4 bases and J lost 6 bases. The CDR3 sequence is CAWKWQGVDGYTF. The CDR3 DNA follows: TGTGCCTGGAAGTGGCAGGGGGTTGATGGCTACACCTTC.

The chain carries TRBV5-1 and TRBJ2-3; D possibly corresponds to TRBD1 (7 bases). The CDR3 extends over 15 amino acids. V gave up 4 bases and J gave up 0 bases, with 12 bases separating them. Germline V gene data show CDR1 as SGHRS and CDR2 as YFSETQ. As DNA, the CDR3 is TGCGCCAGCAGCGAACAGGGGACTAGCACAGATACGCAGTATTTT. It translates to CASSEQGTSTDTQYF.

V is TRBV21-1 and J is TRBJ2-3; the DNA was not compared with TRBD2, the D call given in the table. TRBV21-1 is deemed a pseudogene. The CDR3 consists of 20 residues. The CDR3 DNA is TGTGCCAGCAGCAAAACTGGACTAGCCCGGGGTATTTCAGGCACAGATACGCAGTATTTT. Translation gives CASSKTGLARGISGTDTQYF.

V is TRBV27 and J is TRBJ1-1; D is undetermined. Germline CDR1 is MNHEY and CDR2 is SMNVEV (reference sequence). CDR3 length: 16 residues. V was pared by 5 bases and J by 3 bases, with 19 bases between. The DNA for the CDR3 is TGTGCCAGCAGTGCGCCTCAGGAGAGGGTCTACACTGAAGCTTTCTTT. Protein sequence: CASSAPQERVYTEAFF.

This chain connects TRBV20-1 to TRBJ1-6; D is unresolved. Looked up from germline, CDR1 is DFQATT and CDR2 is SNEGSKA (reference sequence). The CDR3 is made up of 11 amino acids. V was clipped by 0 bases and J by 14 bases, with 8 bases between them. The CDR3 loop reads CSARELLSLHF. CDR3 nucleotide sequence: TGCAGTGCTAGAGAGCTTCTATCCCTCCACTTT.

CDR3 in DNA: TGTGCCAGCTCCCCTCGGGGTATCTCTGGAAACACCATATATTTT. Translation: CASSPRGISGNTIYF. The chain employs TRBV7-2 and TRBJ1-3; D uncertain. Germline values: CDR1 SGHTA, CDR2 FQGNSA. Trimming pared 8 bases from V and 0 bases from J, leaving 14 bases between. The CDR3 is 15 amino acids.

About this clone itself: The germline gene is not matched at one end of the junction; a read error may be the cause. The chain uses TRBV7-7 and TRBJ2-5, with 7 bases that match TRBD1. Germline-derived CDR1 and CDR2 are SSHAT and FNYEAQ (reference sequence). The CDR3 runs to 13 residues. The CDR3 nucleotides read TGTGCTAGCAGCTTTGGACAGGAAGAGACCCAGTACTTC. Translating it yields CASSFGQEETQYF.

Only one count was recorded for this clone. The chain combines TRBV29-1 with TRBJ2-7, with D possibly matching TRBD2 (6 bases). The CDR3 totals 14 residues. Germline-derived CDR1 and CDR2 are SQVTM and ANQGSEA. Between the trimmed V and J ends, which lost 4 bases and 7 bases, there was a span of 20 bases. CDR3 amino acids: CSVVGGSPLGEQYF. CDR3 in DNA: TGCAGCGTTGTGGGGGGTTCCCCGTTGGGGGAGCAGTACTTC.

This chain connects TRBV2 to TRBJ2-3; no definite D call. The CDR3 is made up of 15 amino acids. Per the germline V gene, CDR1 is SNHLY and CDR2 is FYNNEI. Trimming removed 3 bases from V and 2 bases from J, with 12 bases in between. In DNA, the CDR3 is TGTGCCAGCAGTGACCAGGCCCTATTCACAGATACGCAGTATTTT. Encoded protein: CASSDQALFTDTQYF.

This clone was seen a handful of times. The chain recombines TRBV19 with TRBJ1-6; 8 positions agree with TRBD1. Trimming cost V 6 bases and J 0 bases; bases outside gene matches: 4. There are 16 residues in the CDR3. Germline V gene data show CDR1 as LNHDA and CDR2 as SQIVND (reference sequence). This chain's CDR3 is CASSRQGSSYNSPLHF. The CDR3 nucleotides are TGTGCCAGTAGCCGACAGGGGAGCTCCTATAATTCACCCCTCCACTTT.

A few counts support this clone. The chain combines TRBV7-8 with TRBJ1-5; D is undetermined. Germline V lookup: CDR1 SGHVS, CDR2 FQNEAQ. There are 14 residues in the CDR3. The germline V and J ends were trimmed by 4 bases and 0 bases, with 7 bases remaining between them. DNA of the CDR3: TGTGCCAGCAGCTCGGTAGATAGCAATCAGCCCCAGCATTTT. Translated, it gives CASSSVDSNQPQHF. The variable domain in full, completed from reference TRBV7-8 and TRBJ1-5, reads GAGVSQSPRYKVAKRGQDVALRCDPISGHVSLFWYQQALGQGPEFLTYFQNEAQLDKSGLPSDRFFAERPEGSVSTLKIQRTQQEDSAVYLCASSSVDSNQPQHFGDGTRLSIL.

V gene TRBV6-5 combines with J gene TRBJ1-1; the D is unclear. The CDR3 is made up of 11 amino acids. Trimming stripped 6 bases from V and 1 base from J, with 3 bases between. Germline V CDR1 and CDR2: MNHEY, SVGAGI. This CDR3 reads CASSENTEAFF. The CDR3 region has the DNA TGTGCCAGCAGCGAGAACACTGAAGCTTTCTTT.

This clone was seen once. The chain couples TRBV6-1 to TRBJ1-6; tentatively, D is TRBD1 (5 bases). V was cut by 5 bases and J by 10 bases, with 15 bases left in between. Germline V gene lookup returns CDR1 MNHNS and CDR2 SASEGT. CDR3 length: 14 amino acids. The CDR3 region has the DNA TGTGCCAGCAGTAGTCGGCAGGAGGGGTCACCCCTCCACTTT. Its protein is CASSSRQEGSPLHF.

This clone has a single count. The gene calls are TRBV9 and TRBJ2-2; 9 nucleotides match TRBD1. V lost 0 bases and J lost 5; bases outside the gene matches: 2. Germline values: CDR1 SGDLS, CDR2 YYNGEE. This CDR3 comprises 15 residues. CDR3 in amino acids: CASSVEGTGTGELFF. The CDR3 DNA follows: TGTGCCAGCAGCGTAGAAGGGACAGGGACCGGGGAGCTGTTTTTT.

The chain joins TRBV18 to TRBJ2-3; D perhaps matches TRBD1 (6 bases). V was clipped by 5 bases and J by 6 bases, with 15 bases between them. The CDR3 has 14 residues. Germline V CDR1 and CDR2: KGHSH, LQKENI. The chain's CDR3 is CASSSQGNSDTQYF. The DNA for the CDR3 is TGTGCCAGCTCATCACAGGGAAATTCGGATACGCAGTATTTT.

The rearrangement joins TRBV5-4 to TRBJ2-1; the D call may be TRBD1 or TRBD2 (5 bases each). The CDR3 extends over 13 amino acids. The germline V gene has CDR1 SGHNT and CDR2 YYREEE (reference sequence). Trimming shortened V by 5 bases and J by 10 bases, and 16 bases separated the two germline ends. CDR3 DNA sequence: TGTGCCAGCAGTCAAGCAGCCAGGGACGAGCAGTTCTTC. Translating it yields CASSQAARDEQFF.

DNA for the CDR3: TGCGCCAGCAGCTGGAGCATGGGGGGGACAGGGGATCCCACTGAAGCTTTCTTT. Its translation: CASSWSMGGTGDPTEAFF. The gene calls are TRBV5-1 and TRBJ1-1; 10 bases fit TRBD1. This CDR3 is built from 18 residues. V lost 3 bases to trimming and J lost 4 bases; unmatched junction nucleotides: 15. The germline V gene encodes CDR1 SGHRS and CDR2 YFSETQ.

This rearrangement joins TRBV11-2 to TRBJ2-5; TRBD1 aligns across 8 bases. The CDR3 runs 16 residues. The V and J ends lost 4 bases and 1 base, in that order; junction bases with no gene match: 8. Looked up from germline, CDR1 is SGHAT and CDR2 is FQNNGV. The CDR3 loop reads CASSSQPTGGQETQYF. The CDR3 DNA follows: TGTGCCAGCAGCTCACAGCCCACAGGGGGCCAAGAGACCCAGTACTTC. Filled out from reference TRBV11-2 and TRBJ2-5, the complete variable domain reads EAGVAQSPRYKIIEKRQSVAFWCNPISGHATLYWYQQILGQGPKLLIQFQNNGVVDDSQLPKDRFSAERLKGVDSTLKIQPAKLEDSAVYLCASSSQPTGGQETQYFGPGTRLLVL.

The chain couples TRBV7-9 to TRBJ1-1, with TRBD1 as a possible D gene (5 bases). This CDR3 comprises 15 residues. V was shortened by 0 bases and J by 1 base, with 9 bases between the two germline ends. CDR1 SEHNR and CDR2 FQNEAQ come from the germline V gene (reference sequence). This CDR3 is CASSLAPGGNTEAFF. The CDR3 DNA reads TGTGCCAGCAGCTTAGCCCCTGGGGGGAACACTGAAGCTTTCTTT.

The CDR3 nucleotides read TGTGCCAGCAGTGAAGGGGTAGGGGGCGAGCCCTTGGCGCAGTATTTT. It translates to CASSEGVGGEPLAQYF. The genes are TRBV6-1 and TRBJ2-3, with 7 bases that match TRBD1. The CDR3 spans 16 residues. Trimming removed 1 base from V and 10 bases from J; junction bases left unmatched: 14. Germline CDR1 and CDR2: MNHNS and SASEGT.

This clone was counted a few times. CDR3 sequence reads: CASSGGGGLGDTQYF. CDR3 sequence (DNA): TGTGCCAGCAGCGGCGGGGGGGGCCTTGGGGATACGCAGTATTTT. The rearrangement joins TRBV5-4 to TRBJ2-3; 9 positions agree with TRBD2. CDR1 SGHNT and CDR2 YYREEE come from the germline V gene (reference sequence). With V trimmed by 4 bases and J by 6 bases, 9 bases remained unmatched. The CDR3 has 15 amino acids.

The chain couples TRBV30 to TRBJ1-3; D unresolved. V was shortened by 2 bases and J by 4 bases, with 9 bases between the two germline ends. CDR3 size: 13 residues. CDR1 GTSNPN and CDR2 SVGIG come from the germline V gene (reference sequence). This CDR3 reads CAWSLMGGNTIYF. CDR3 nucleotides: TGTGCCTGGAGTCTGATGGGGGGAAACACCATATATTTT. The entire variable domain, with the rest obtained from reference TRBV30 and TRBJ1-3, is as follows: SQTIHQWPATLVQPVGSPLSLECTVEGTSNPNLYWYRQAAGRGLQLLFYSVGIGQISSEVPQNLSASRPQDRQFILSSKKLLLSDSGFYLCAWSLMGGNTIYFGEGSWLTVV.

The V call is TRBV30, the J call TRBJ2-7, with unresolved D. Trimming cost V 1 base and J 7 bases, with 17 bases left between them. This CDR3 is 14 amino acids long. Germline lookup yields CDR1 GTSNPN and CDR2 SVGIG (reference sequence). The CDR3 DNA reads as TGTGCCTGGAGTGGGCCCCCCCGACCCTGGGAGCAGTACTTC. It translates to CAWSGPPRPWEQYF. Full variable domain (remainder filled in from reference TRBV30 and TRBJ2-7): SQTIHQWPATLVQPVGSPLSLECTVEGTSNPNLYWYRQAAGRGLQLLFYSVGIGQISSEVPQNLSASRPQDRQFILSSKKLLLSDSGFYLCAWSGPPRPWEQYFGPGTRLTVT.